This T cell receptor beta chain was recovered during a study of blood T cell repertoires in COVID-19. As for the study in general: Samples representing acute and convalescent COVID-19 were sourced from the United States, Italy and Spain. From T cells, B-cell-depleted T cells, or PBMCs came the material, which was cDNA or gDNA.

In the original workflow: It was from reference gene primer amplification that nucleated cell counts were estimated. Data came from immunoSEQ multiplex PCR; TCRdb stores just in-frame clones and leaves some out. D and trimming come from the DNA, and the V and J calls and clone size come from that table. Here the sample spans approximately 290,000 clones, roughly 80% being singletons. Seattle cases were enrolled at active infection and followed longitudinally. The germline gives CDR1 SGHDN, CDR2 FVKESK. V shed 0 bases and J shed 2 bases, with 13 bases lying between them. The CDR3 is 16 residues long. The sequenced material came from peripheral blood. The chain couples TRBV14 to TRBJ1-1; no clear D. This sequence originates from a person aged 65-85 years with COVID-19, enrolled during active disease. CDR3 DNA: TGTGCCAGCAGCCAAGATAAAACCGCAGTTAACACTGAAGCTTTCTTT. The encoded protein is CASSQDKTAVNTEAFF.